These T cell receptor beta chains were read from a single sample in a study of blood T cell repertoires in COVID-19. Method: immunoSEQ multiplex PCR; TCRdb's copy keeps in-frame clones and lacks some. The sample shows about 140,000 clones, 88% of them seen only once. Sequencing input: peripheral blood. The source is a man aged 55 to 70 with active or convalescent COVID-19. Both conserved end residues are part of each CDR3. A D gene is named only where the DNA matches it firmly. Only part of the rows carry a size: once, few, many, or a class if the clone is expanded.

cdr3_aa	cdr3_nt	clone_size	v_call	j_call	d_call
CASSPGGSNLLNYGYTF	TGTGCCAGCAGCCCAGGGGGATCTAACCTACTAAACTATGGCTACACCTTC	few	TRBV14	TRBJ1-2	TRBD1
CASSFWAPGELFF	TGTGCCAGCAGCTTTTGGGCCCCCGGGGAGCTGTTTTTT	.	TRBV5-6	TRBJ2-2	.
CASSVDGGYYYEQYF	TGTGCCAGCAGCGTAGACGGGGGATACTACTACGAGCAGTACTTC	.	TRBV9	TRBJ2-7	.
CASSPGGLAGGGGAGELFF	TGTGCCAGCAGCCCAGGGGGACTAGCGGGAGGAGGGGGGGCCGGGGAGCTGTTTTTT	.	TRBV4-2	TRBJ2-2	TRBD2
CASSPPGRLIYNEQFF	TGTGCCAGCTCACCACCCGGGAGGCTGATCTACAATGAGCAGTTCTTC	.	TRBV18	TRBJ2-1	TRBD2
CASSISGQETQYF	TGTGCCAGTAGTATTTCGGGTCAAGAGACCCAGTACTTC	.	TRBV19	TRBJ2-5	.
CASSVAGNTEAFF	TGTGCCAGCAGTGTCGCAGGGAACACTGAAGCTTTCTTT	.	TRBV2	TRBJ1-1	.
CASSKGGGQPQHF	TGTGCCAGCAGTAAAGGGGGCGGTCAGCCCCAGCATTTT	.	TRBV2	TRBJ1-5	TRBD1
CASSPSGFQPQHF	TGTGCCAGCTCACCCTCAGGGTTTCAGCCCCAGCATTTT	once	TRBV18	TRBJ1-5	.
CASSPGSAAGDYEQYF	TGTGCCAGCAGCCCCGGATCCGCAGCGGGAGACTACGAGCAGTACTTC	.	TRBV5-4	TRBJ2-7	TRBD2
CASSPIAEHYNEQFF	TGTGCCAGCAGCCCAATAGCGGAACACTACAATGAGCAGTTCTTC	.	TRBV9	TRBJ2-1	.
CASSERGLAIYEQYF	TGTGCCAGCAGTGAACGGGGACTAGCGATCTACGAGCAGTACTTC	.	TRBV2	TRBJ2-7	TRBD2
CASSLLLAGVTDTQYF	TGTGCCAGCAGCTTGTTACTAGCGGGAGTGACAGATACGCAGTATTTT	.	TRBV5-4	TRBJ2-3	TRBD2
CASSLDWGYEQYF	TGTGCCAGCAGCTTGGACTGGGGCTACGAGCAGTACTTC	.	TRBV7-6	TRBJ2-7	.
CASSLGQVYEQYF	TGTGCCAGCAGCTTGGGACAAGTCTACGAGCAGTACTTC	.	TRBV3-1/TRBV3-2	TRBJ2-7	.
CASSRHQGTDTQYF	TGTGCCAGCTCACGGCACCAGGGGACAGATACGCAGTATTTT	.	TRBV18	TRBJ2-3	.
CASSLAGDRFGEKLFF	TGCGCCAGCAGCTTGGCGGGGGACAGATTTGGGGAAAAACTGTTTTTT	.	TRBV5-1	TRBJ1-4	TRBD1
CASSATNTDTQYF	TGTGCCAGCAGTGCGACAAACACAGATACGCAGTATTTT	.	TRBV28	TRBJ2-3	.
CASSQAGATNEKLFF	TGTGCCAGCAGCCAAGCAGGGGCAACTAATGAAAAACTGTTTTTT	once	TRBV3-1/TRBV3-2	TRBJ1-4	.
CAWRGDTMITEAFF	TGTGCCTGGAGGGGGGACACAATGATCACTGAAGCTTTCTTT	.	TRBV30	TRBJ1-1	.
CASSLDRGAKANYGYTF	TGCGCCAGCAGCTTGGACAGGGGGGCGAAAGCTAACTATGGCTACACCTTC	.	TRBV5-1	TRBJ1-2	TRBD1
CASSLDRGGNTIYF	TGTGCCAGCAGCTTGGACAGGGGCGGAAACACCATATATTTT	.	TRBV5-8	TRBJ1-3	TRBD1
CASSLTPGGTYEQYF	TGTGCCAGCAGTTTAACCCCGGGGGGGACCTACGAGCAGTACTTC	.	TRBV28	TRBJ2-7	TRBD2
CATSWRDNEKLFF	TGTGCCACCTCGTGGAGGGACAATGAAAAACTGTTTTTT	.	TRBV2	TRBJ1-4	.
CASSSQGANSNQPQHF	TGTGCCAGCAGTTCCCAGGGGGCAAATAGCAATCAGCCCCAGCATTTT	.	TRBV6-5	TRBJ1-5	TRBD1
CASSLTGGAWNEQFF	TGTGCCAGCAGTCTCACAGGGGGCGCTTGGAATGAGCAGTTCTTC	.	TRBV27	TRBJ2-1	TRBD1
CATSDHGGSTDTQYF	TGTGCCACCAGTGACCACGGGGGAAGCACAGATACGCAGTATTTT	.	TRBV24-1	TRBJ2-3	.
CATYQGLAGTYNEQFF	TGCGCCACGTATCAGGGACTAGCGGGAACATACAATGAGCAGTTCTTC	.	TRBV10-2	TRBJ2-1	TRBD2
CASSFAGEGIYGYTF	TGTGCCAGCAGTTTTGCAGGGGAAGGGATCTATGGCTACACCTTC	.	TRBV27	TRBJ1-2	.
CASSPRTGGEYGYTF	TGCGCCAGCAGCCCTCGGACAGGGGGGGAGTATGGCTACACCTTC	once	TRBV4-1	TRBJ1-2	TRBD1
CAIRPGQGRPSGNTIYF	TGTGCCATCAGACCGGGACAGGGGCGACCCTCTGGAAACACCATATATTTT	.	TRBV10-3	TRBJ1-3	TRBD1
CASSEARLAAYEQYF	TGTGCCAGCAGTGAAGCGCGACTAGCAGCCTACGAGCAGTACTTC	.	TRBV6-1	TRBJ2-7	TRBD2
CASSEERSGRYEQYF	TGTGCCAGCAGTGAAGAGAGGTCAGGGCGCTACGAGCAGTACTTC	.	TRBV2	TRBJ2-7	.
CASSLIAVINEQFF	TGTGCCAGCAGCTTGATAGCGGTTATCAATGAGCAGTTCTTC	.	TRBV5-6	TRBJ2-1	.
CASSRGDRSSQPQHF	TGTGCCAGCAGCCGTGGGGACAGGAGTAGTCAGCCCCAGCATTTT	once	TRBV6-5	TRBJ1-5	TRBD1
CASSPKSTTYEQYF	TGTGCCAGCAGTCCGAAGAGTACCACCTACGAGCAGTACTTC	.	TRBV27	TRBJ2-7	.
CASSEVVAEQFF	TGTGCCAGCAGTGAGGTAGTAGCGGAGCAGTTCTTC	.	TRBV6-1	TRBJ2-1	.
CASSTLGGADQPQHF	TGTGCCAGCAGTACCCTTGGGGGGGCCGATCAGCCCCAGCATTTT	.	TRBV28	TRBJ1-5	.